This T cell receptor beta chain was found in a study of cytomegalovirus exposure and HLA in healthy donors. Study-wide findings and caveats: A later analysis found first-cohort TCR clusters tended to co-occur in the 120 validation repertoires. Overall, roughly 170 TCR beta chains were annotated as cytomegalovirus-associated.

The assay was immunoSEQ multiplex PCR, and TCRdb's table has in-frame clones only and misses some. The sample lists fewer than 140,000 clones; 88% were seen once. This clone came up a few times. Its antigen is undetermined. Sequencing used PBMCs. The source is a woman aged 18-30 years in good health and CMV-seropositive.

CDR3 sequence reads: CASSRGRTDTQYF. The CDR3 nucleotides are TGTGCCAGCAGTCGCGGGCGCACAGATACGCAGTATTTT. The chain recombines TRBV27 with TRBJ2-3; a weak D match, TRBD2 (5 bases). V lost 5 bases and J lost 1, with 7 bases in between. There are 13 residues in the CDR3. Germline V gives CDR1 MNHEY, CDR2 SMNVEV (reference sequence).